The clone carrying this T cell receptor (beta chain) appeared many times. This entry belongs to a study of T cells in Graves' hyperthyroidism and ophthalmopathy. About the study: Before treatment of any kind, peripheral blood was taken at initial diagnosis.

The TCR beta CDR3 regions underwent amplification using RNA transcripts as the source. When the TCR CDR3 underwent first-round RT-PCR, the HTBI primer set was used. MiXCR, run by TCRdb on the multiplex PCR reads, gives a single entry per CDR3 protein. The sample comprises about 250,000 distinct CDR3 sequences, approximately 23% of which are singletons, and roughly 32% rests with the top ten. Fresh peripheral blood, roughly 9.8 ml of it, supplied the PBMCs. Germline CDR1 reads SNHLY; CDR2 reads FYNNEI. The junction had 11 bases not matched to a gene; V was cut back by 8 bases and J by 5 bases. The CDR3 loop spans 15 amino acids.

Sequences were obtained from blood. The origin of this receptor is a woman in her thirties or forties with Graves' ophthalmopathy. The chain couples TRBV2 to TRBJ2-5; 10 nucleotides agree with TRBD2. CDR3 in amino acids: CASRLWSGRVETQYF. CDR3 bases: TGTGCCAGCCGGTTATGGAGCGGGAGGGTTGAGACCCAGTACTTC.